The sequence of this T cell receptor (beta chain) was determined in a study of CD8+ T cells in alopecia areata. Treatment specified: oral pan-JAK inhibitor, 5-10 mg twice daily. The CDR3 totals 14 residues. Germline V gene lookup returns CDR1 SGDLS and CDR2 YYNGEE. Trimming took off 6 bases at V and 3 bases at J, with 12 bases between the two ends. RNA, once extracted, was reverse transcribed into cDNA for use as the sequencing template. Data came from immunoSEQ multiplex PCR; TCRdb stores just in-frame clones and leaves some out. The sample carries 80,000 or so clones, approximately 70% recorded once.

The sequencing used CD8+ T cells sorted from blood, collected at week 24, from a patient treated with tofacitinib. The J gene is TRBJ2-2, the V gene TRBV9; D not resolved. This sequence was found in a human donor with alopecia areata. The DNA of the CDR3 is TGTGCCAGCAATGCTAACAGCCACACCGGGGAGCTGTTTTTT. It specifies CASNANSHTGELFF.